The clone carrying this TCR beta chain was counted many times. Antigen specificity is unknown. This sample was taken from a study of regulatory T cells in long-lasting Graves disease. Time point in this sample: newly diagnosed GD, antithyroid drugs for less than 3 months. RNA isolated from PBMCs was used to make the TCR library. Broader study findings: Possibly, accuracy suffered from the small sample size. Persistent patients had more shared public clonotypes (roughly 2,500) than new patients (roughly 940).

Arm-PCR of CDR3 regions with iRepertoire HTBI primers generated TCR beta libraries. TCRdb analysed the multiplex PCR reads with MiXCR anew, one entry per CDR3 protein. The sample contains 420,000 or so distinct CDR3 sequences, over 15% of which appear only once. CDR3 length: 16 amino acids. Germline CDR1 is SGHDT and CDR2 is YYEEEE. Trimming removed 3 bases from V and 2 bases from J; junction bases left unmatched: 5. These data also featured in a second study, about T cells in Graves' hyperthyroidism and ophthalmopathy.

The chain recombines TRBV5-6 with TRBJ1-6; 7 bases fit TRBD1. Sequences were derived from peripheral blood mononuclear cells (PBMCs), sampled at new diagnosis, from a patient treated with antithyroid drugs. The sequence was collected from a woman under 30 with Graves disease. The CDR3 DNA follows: TGTGCCAGCAGCTCCTTCGGGACAGCCTATAATTCACCCCTCCACTTT. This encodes CASSSFGTAYNSPLHF.